A selection of T cell receptor beta chains follows, all from one sample in a study of human T cells and chemical hapten exposure. TCRdb recomputed calls from the RACE reads with MiXCR, one row per CDR3 protein. The profile shows 40,000 to 60,000 distinct CDR3 sequences, 9.3% of them singletons. The sequenced sample was whole blood, obtained in connection with sensitization to the hapten diphenylcyclopropenone (DPC). These receptors came from a woman aged 45-65 years with alopecia areata. Some clones in this sample may be carry-over from other donors' samples. CDR3s include the opening cysteine and the closing phenylalanine or tryptophan. A D gene is named only where the DNA matches it firmly. Only some rows state a clone size, as once, few, many or a class for expanded clones.

TRBD1,TRBJ1-5,16,many,TRBV6-6,CASSNEGADGNQPQHF,TGTGCCAGCAGTAATGAGGGGGCTGATGGCAATCAGCCCCAGCATTTT
TRBD2,TRBJ2-4,15,many,TRBV3-1,CASSPLTSGSYIQYF,TGTGCCAGCAGCCCCCTGACTAGCGGGAGTTACATTCAGTACTTC
NA,TRBJ2-2,13,many,TRBV7-9,CASSLVAVGELFF,TGTGCCAGCAGCTTAGTGGCGGTCGGGGAGCTGTTTTTT
TRBD1,TRBJ2-7,15,few,TRBV11-2,CASSPLQGRSYEQYF,TGTGCCAGCAGCCCACTACAGGGGAGATCCTACGAGCAGTACTTC
NA,TRBJ2-5,14,NA,TRBV10-1,CASSESGGLETQYF,TGCGCCAGCAGTGAGTCTGGGGGGCTAGAGACCCAGTACTTC
TRBD2,TRBJ2-7,15,many,TRBV11-2,CASSLGGTSGYEQYF,TGTGCCAGCAGCTTAGGGGGGACTAGCGGATACGAGCAGTACTTC
TRBD2,TRBJ2-7,16,few,TRBV5-4,CASRDMTSGSSYEQYF,TGTGCCAGCAGGGACATGACTAGCGGGAGCTCCTACGAGCAGTACTTC
TRBD2,TRBJ2-1,15,few,TRBV28,CASIDSGRAGNEQFF,TGTGCCAGCATTGATAGCGGGAGGGCCGGGAATGAGCAGTTCTTC
NA,TRBJ2-5,15,many,TRBV7-9,CASSFTGSGQETQYF,TGTGCCAGCAGCTTTACTGGGAGCGGTCAAGAGACCCAGTACTTC
NA,TRBJ1-1,14,NA,TRBV5-1,CASSLTPGSAEAFF,TGCGCCAGCAGCTTGACCCCGGGGTCCGCTGAAGCTTTCTTT
NA,TRBJ2-5,14,many,TRBV20-1,CSATRAVGRETQYF,TGCAGTGCAACTAGGGCCGTAGGGCGAGAGACCCAGTACTTC
TRBD2,TRBJ2-5,13,medium-sized,TRBV6-5,CASSKTSSVTQYF,TGTGCCAGCAGTAAGACTAGCAGCGTGACCCAGTACTTC
NA,TRBJ1-1,17,many,TRBV5-6,CASSSAGVGRKDTEAFF,TGTGCCAGCAGCTCCGCAGGGGTGGGGCGTAAGGACACTGAAGCTTTCTTT
TRBD1,TRBJ1-6,15,many,TRBV18,CASSPFGQGNSPLHF,TGTGCCAGCTCACCATTCGGACAGGGTAATTCGCCCCTCCACTTT
NA,TRBJ1-4,15,many,TRBV7-2,CASSLVAGSPGELFF,TGTGCCAGCAGCTTAGTGGCCGGGTCACCGGGGGAACTGTTTTTT
NA,TRBJ1-3,13,NA,TRBV2,CASSAREGNTIYF,TGTGCCAGCAGTGCCCGGGAAGGAAACACCATATATTTT
NA,TRBJ2-1,15,many,TRBV7-9,CASSTRRASYNEQFF,TGTGCCAGCTCCACCAGGCGGGCCTCCTACAATGAGCAGTTCTTC
NA,TRBJ2-2,14,many,TRBV29-1,CSVRGGANTGELFF,TGCAGCGTTCGAGGGGGAGCGAACACCGGGGAGCTGTTTTTT
TRBD2,TRBJ2-1,16,NA,TRBV4-1,CASSQHPGLGVDEQFF,TGCGCCAGCAGCCAACACCCGGGACTAGGTGTTGATGAGCAGTTCTTC
NA,TRBJ2-1,16,few,TRBV20-1,CSARGPRDRKSNEQFF,TGCAGTGCTAGAGGGCCGAGGGACCGTAAAAGCAATGAGCAGTTCTTC